The TCR beta chain described here comes from a study of shared clonotypes between healthy human individuals. Clones were read by immunoSEQ multiplex PCR, and TCRdb kept only the in-frame ones, dropping some. This sample has about 2 million clones, with about 94% found just once. CD45RO-negative cells were positively selected for CCR7, leaving out terminally differentiated effector memory CD45RA+ cells. The CDR3 has 13 residues. Deletions cut 6 bases from V and 1 base from J, with 8 bases between. Germline V gives CDR1 MNHNY, CDR2 SVGAGI (reference sequence). This clonotype originated in a man aged 18 to 30 in good health. The chain employs TRBV6-6 and TRBJ2-3; D remains ambiguous. Sequences were obtained from naive CD8+ T cells sorted from blood. CDR3 sequence: CASRFTGTDTQYF. In DNA form, the CDR3 reads TGTGCCAGCAGATTTACGGGCACAGATACGCAGTATTTT.